Included here is one TCR beta chain sequence, with context. The antigen is unknown. V trimming: 3 bases; J trimming: 5 bases; junction bases outside the gene matches: 8. This CDR3 contains 15 residues. Looked up from germline, CDR1 is KGHSH and CDR2 is LQKENI. This specimen comes from a study of T cells in Graves' hyperthyroidism and ophthalmopathy. Uncontrolled infection, other autoimmune disease, pregnancy and lactation each barred patients from inclusion. The PBMCs were sourced from fresh peripheral blood (10 ml). General observations from the study: The blood repertoire included most of the expanded thyroid clonotypes above 0.001.

RNA transcripts gave rise to amplified TCR beta CDR3 regions. TCR CDR3 underwent first-round RT-PCR with the HTBI primer set. TCRdb re-derived calls from the multiplex PCR reads in MiXCR, one entry per CDR3 protein. The sample lists around 280,000 distinct CDR3 sequences, roughly an eighth occurring once. Sequencing was done on a sample of blood. V gene TRBV18 combines with J gene TRBJ2-5, with 8 bases lining up with TRBD1. This TCR was sampled from a woman aged 40 to 50 with Graves' hyperthyroidism. CDR3: CASSPIRGPGETQYF. The DNA for the CDR3 is TGTGCCAGCTCACCGATCAGGGGGCCTGGGGAGACCCAGTACTTC.